This is a list of T cell receptor beta chains from one sample in a study of blood T cell repertoires in COVID-19. Assay used: immunoSEQ multiplex PCR; TCRdb lists only in-frame clones, some missing. The sample carries about 68,000 clones, about 88% recorded once. The sequenced sample consisted of peripheral blood. The source is a man of 80 years or more with COVID-19, enrolled during active disease. The CDR3 runs from the conserved cysteine through the conserved F or W. A D gene is named only where the DNA matches it firmly. Only some rows state a clone size, as once, few, many or a class for expanded clones.

d_call clone_size j_call v_call cdr3_nt cdr3_aa
TRBD1 . TRBJ1-2 TRBV27 TGTGCCAGCAGTTCACCCGGGACAGGGACCTATGGCTACACCTTC CASSSPGTGTYGYTF
. . TRBJ1-3 TRBV2 TGTGCCAGCAGGCAGGGTACCTTCTCTGGAAACACCATATATTTT CASRQGTFSGNTIYF
. . TRBJ1-1 TRBV19 TGTGCCAGTAGTATGAGCAGGATACCGAACACTGAAGCTTTCTTT CASSMSRIPNTEAFF
. . TRBJ1-5 TRBV6-1 TGTGCCAGCAGTGAGGGGGGGGACAATCAGCCCCAGCATTTT CASSEGGDNQPQHF
. . TRBJ2-3 TRBV5-1 TGCGCCAGCAGCTTGAAGCCTAGCAGTCAGCCAGATACGCAGTATTTT CASSLKPSSQPDTQYF
TRBD2 . TRBJ2-1 TRBV6-5 TGTGCCAGCAGTTCGCCGGGACTAGGTTACAATGAGCAGTTCTTC CASSSPGLGYNEQFF
. . TRBJ2-1 TRBV11-2 TGTGCCAGCAGCCTACAAAGGACACGAGTTTTCTACAATGAGCAGTTCTTC CASSLQRTRVFYNEQFF
TRBD2 . TRBJ2-3 TRBV7-9 TGTGCCAGCAGCACGACTAGCGGGGGTGATACGCAGTATTTT CASSTTSGGDTQYF
. once TRBJ1-5 TRBV6-5 TGTGCCAGCAGTTCCTGCAGAGGGAATCAGCCCCAGCATTTT CASSSCRGNQPQHF
. . TRBJ1-3 TRBV5-4 TGTGCCAGCAGTACTGTGGGAGCTGGAAACACCATATATTTT CASSTVGAGNTIYF